What follows are 7 T cell receptor beta chains derived from one specimen sequenced in a study of blood T cell repertoires in COVID-19 (dated by TCRdb to 2018 to 2021). Libraries were constructed by the immunoSEQ multiplex PCR assay. The table was pulled from immuneACCESS by TCRdb, which kept in-frame rearrangements only. Such tables lose some clones; where checked, under half of the loss comes from unresolved V genes, and the rest has no known cause. Recorded for this sample are about 300,000 clones; 85% of them occurred a single time. Clones ranked in the top ten supply around 2.5% of the sample. Material for sequencing was PBMCs or T cells enriched from blood (not recorded which). These receptors all stem from a woman aged 45-59 years who had recovered from COVID-19.

The chain is built from TRBV12-3 or TRBV12-4 and TRBJ2-7; maybe TRBD2 (5 bases). The V gene lost 1 base and the J gene lost 3 bases, with 7 bases spanning the gap. The CDR3 has 13 residues. CDR3 in amino acids: CASSLVAGYEQYF. The CDR3 DNA is TGTGCCAGCAGTTTAGTCGCGGGCTACGAGCAGTACTTC.

The chain joins TRBV9 to TRBJ2-1, with a possible D match to TRBD1 (5 bases). Trimming removed 0 bases from V and 7 bases from J, with 20 bases in between. Per germline, CDR1 SGDLS and CDR2 YYNGEE. The CDR3 runs 17 residues. The CDR3 coding sequence is TGTGCCAGCAGCGTAGATACGGGCTCCAGGGTGGGAAATGAGCAGTTCTTC. Its translation is CASSVDTGSRVGNEQFF.

This chain links TRBV6-5 with TRBJ2-2; TRBD2 might be the D (6 bases). CDR3 length: 12 residues. CDR1 MNHEY and CDR2 SVGAGI come from the germline V gene. Between the trimmed V and J ends, which lost 8 bases and 6 bases, there was a span of 10 bases. The CDR3 sequence: CASLRLAGELFF. The CDR3 DNA reads as TGTGCCAGCCTCCGACTAGCCGGGGAGCTGTTTTTT.

About this clone itself: Distinct nucleotide sequences in the sample also encode this CDR3. The gene calls are TRBV5-1 and TRBJ2-5, with D perhaps TRBD1 (6 bases). CDR1 is SGHRS, CDR2 YFSETQ, per germline. The CDR3 spans 13 residues. Trimming removed 1 base from V and 3 bases from J, with 7 bases in between. The CDR3: CASSLNREETQYF. Here the CDR3 DNA reads TGCGCCAGCAGCTTGAACAGGGAAGAGACCCAGTACTTC.

The DNA of the CDR3 is TGTGCAACGCGAGGAGGGGCAGGGATAACCTACGAGCAGTACTTC. Translated, it gives CATRGGAGITYEQYF. This chain links TRBV2 with TRBJ2-7; maybe TRBD2 (6 bases). Per the germline V gene, CDR1 is SNHLY and CDR2 is FYNNEI. The CDR3 has 15 amino acids.

The chain couples TRBV5-1 to TRBJ2-7; D is uncertain. V lost 0 bases and J 5 bases, leaving 18 bases between the germline ends. The CDR3 length is 16 residues. Germline lookup yields CDR1 SGHRS and CDR2 YFSETQ. In DNA, the CDR3 is TGCGCCAGCAGCTTGGGGTCCGTGGGCGTTCTCGACGAGCAGTACTTC. Its translation: CASSLGSVGVLDEQYF.

This rearrangement joins TRBV5-5 to TRBJ1-1, with D perhaps TRBD1 (5 bases). The CDR3 runs 12 residues. V dropped 1 base and J dropped 7 bases, with 8 bases sitting between them. The germline V gene has CDR1 SGHKS and CDR2 YYEKEE (reference sequence). In DNA form, the CDR3 reads TGTGCCAGCAGCTTGACCGGGGGTGAAGCTTTCTTT. Its translation: CASSLTGGEAFF.